The entry below describes one TCR beta chain. Blood was drawn once from each donor into heparinised tubes. The draws averaged approximately 120 mL. Sorting of CD4+ naive, central memory, regulatory and stem cell-like memory cells was performed via CD45RO/CCR7/CD25/CD127/CD95/CD27. The data were taken from a study of beta chain features in type 1 diabetes. Trimming removed 5 bases from V and 7 bases from J; junction bases left unmatched: 7. This CDR3 contains 14 residues. CDR1 and CDR2 from the germline V gene are MNHEY and SMNVEV (reference sequence). cDNA synthesis used the whole RNA isolate, giving expressed TCRB sequences. Generated by immunoSEQ multiplex PCR, the TCRdb table keeps only in-frame clones and is missing some. The table records roughly 400,000 clones, roughly 14% of them present only once.

J is TRBJ1-4 and V is TRBV27; 7 positions match TRBD1. This TCR was recovered from a man aged 25 to 40 in good health. Material: naive CD4+ T cells from blood. The CDR3 nucleotides read TGTGCCAGCAGTAGACCGGGACAGACTGAAAAACTGTTTTTT. Protein sequence: CASSRPGQTEKLFF.